This entry lists 10 T cell receptor beta chains sequenced from one sample in a study of cytomegalovirus exposure and HLA in healthy donors. The PCR made use of 60 Vbeta and 13 Jbeta primers. Sequenced by immunoSEQ multiplex PCR; TCRdb stores in-frame clones only, minus some. Of about 200,000 clones listed, 70% to 90% are singletons. The sample comprised PBMCs. The receptors were sampled from a man younger than 40 in good health and CMV-seronegative.

V is TRBV7-2 and J is TRBJ2-7; 13 nucleotides match TRBD2. Germline V gene data show CDR1 as SGHTA and CDR2 as FQGNSA. V dropped 1 base and J dropped 4; count of bases not matched to a gene: 7. The CDR3 totals 17 residues. CDR3 in amino acids: CASSLGLAGGGLYEQYF. The DNA for the CDR3 is TGTGCCAGCAGCTTAGGACTAGCGGGGGGCGGCTTGTACGAGCAGTACTTC.

This chain links TRBV6-4 with TRBJ2-2; 7 bases align to TRBD2. Trimming took 0 bases from V and 4 from J; bases not matched to a gene: 5. Germline V gene sequence: CDR1 MRHNA, CDR2 SNTAGT. The CDR3 consists of 16 residues. This CDR3 reads CASSDSSGGGTGELFF. Here the CDR3 DNA reads TGTGCCAGCAGTGACTCCTCGGGAGGCGGCACCGGGGAGCTGTTTTTT.

This sequence joins TRBV7-6 and TRBJ2-7; 10 nucleotides line up with TRBD1. V trimming: 5 bases; J trimming: 3 bases; junction bases outside the gene matches: 4. CDR1 and CDR2 (germline): SGHVS, FNYEAQ. The CDR3 is 14 amino acids. Written as DNA, the CDR3 is TGTGCCAGCAGCCAGGGACAGGGGCACTACGAGCAGTACTTC. It translates to CASSQGQGHYEQYF.

The CDR3 sequence: CASSLKRGTGVEKLFF. The CDR3 DNA reads as TGTGCCAGCAGCTTAAAACGTGGGACAGGGGTAGAAAAACTGTTTTTT. This sequence joins TRBV7-9 and TRBJ1-4, with 10 bases fitting TRBD1. Germline assignment: CDR1 SEHNR and CDR2 FQNEAQ (reference sequence). V was pared by 2 bases and J by 8 bases, with 8 bases of the junction left unmatched. The CDR3 spans 16 residues.

This sequence joins TRBV12-5 and TRBJ2-3; 8 nucleotides match TRBD2. The V and J ends lost 1 base and 0 bases, in that order; junction bases with no gene match: 6. The germline V gene has CDR1 LGHNT and CDR2 FRNRAP. The CDR3 has 17 residues. CDR3 sequence: CASGLGVAGPSTDTQYF. DNA of the CDR3: TGTGCTAGTGGTTTGGGAGTAGCGGGACCCAGCACAGATACGCAGTATTTT.

This clone was seen only a few times. V and J are TRBV28 and TRBJ2-5; D is uncertain. The V end lost 1 base, the J end lost 2 bases, and 8 bases lay between the germline ends. Germline V lookup: CDR1 MDHEN, CDR2 SYDVKM. The CDR3 sequence is 14 residues long. CDR3 sequence reads: CASSLYGSQETQYF. CDR3 coding DNA: TGTGCCAGCAGTTTATATGGCAGTCAAGAGACCCAGTACTTC.

The sample holds a few counts of this clone. This rearrangement joins TRBV7-6 to TRBJ1-4; 7 bases are a match to TRBD1. V gave up 1 base and J gave up 3 bases; unmatched junction bases: 5. Looked up from germline, CDR1 is SGHVS and CDR2 is FNYEAQ. The CDR3 is 16 residues long. The CDR3 region has the DNA TGTGCCAGCAGCTTAGAAGGGGGCCGGGCTAATGAAAAACTGTTTTTT. Residues: CASSLEGGRANEKLFF.

CDR3: CASSETRQGFEKLFF. In DNA, the CDR3 is TGTGCCAGCAGTGAGACACGCCAGGGGTTTGAAAAACTGTTTTTT. The J gene is TRBJ1-4, the V gene TRBV28; weak D call: TRBD1 (6 bases). This CDR3 region has 15 residues. Trimming took 5 bases from V and 7 from J, leaving 17 bases between them. The germline V gene has CDR1 MDHEN and CDR2 SYDVKM.

This chain links TRBV7-9 with TRBJ2-3; 8 bases map to TRBD2. The ends lost 4 bases at V and 4 bases at J; junction bases unmatched: 10. Per the germline V gene, CDR1 is SEHNR and CDR2 is FQNEAQ (reference sequence). The CDR3 runs 16 residues. The CDR3 here is CASSSSSGYRSDTQYF. Here the CDR3 DNA reads TGTGCCAGCAGCTCTTCTAGCGGGTACCGCTCAGATACGCAGTATTTT.

The rearrangement uses TRBV28 and TRBJ1-4; no firm D call. Germline CDR1 is MDHEN and CDR2 is SYDVKM. This CDR3 contains 15 residues. V was shortened by 6 bases and J by 2 bases, with 13 bases between the two germline ends. CDR3 amino acids: CASSVRVVTNEKLFF. CDR3 coding DNA: TGTGCCAGCAGCGTGCGGGTGGTGACTAATGAAAAACTGTTTTTT.